These 19 T cell receptor beta chains share one sample of origin, sequenced in a study of shared T cell receptors in the human thymus (dated by TCRdb to the early 2020s). The library was obtained by the immunoSEQ multiplex PCR assay. This is the immuneACCESS table as TCRdb keeps it, with only in-frame sequences that have V and J called. A part of the clones is gone; compared with another copy, unresolved V genes explain less than half, and the rest is unexplained. The sample profile shows 500,000 to 850,000 clones; 80% to 90% of them were found once. Of the sample, roughly 0.0089% falls within the top ten clones. The same specimen was also included in a second study, on human thymus T cells.

Material: thymocytes. Every receptor here comes from a boy under two years old with a congenital heart defect. Donor details come from another sample of the same person, matched by shared clones.

This clone has a single count. The chain recombines TRBV7-9 with TRBJ2-7, with 12 bases identical to TRBD2. The V gene's germline CDR1 is SEHNR and CDR2 FQNEAQ (reference sequence). This CDR3 region has 17 residues. The trim removed 1 base at V and 5 bases at J, leaving 9 bases unmatched. CDR3 DNA sequence: TGTGCCAGCAGCTTAGAGGCTAGCGGGAGGGCCTGCGACGAGCAGTACTTC. It encodes CASSLEASGRACDEQYF. The complete variable domain, with remaining parts taken from reference TRBV7-9 and TRBJ2-7, reads DTGVSQNPRHKITKRGQNVTFRCDPISEHNRLYWYRQTLGQGPEFLTYFQNEAQLEKSRLLSDRFSAERPKGSFSTLEIQRTEQGDSAMYLCASSLEASGRACDEQYFGPGTRLTVT.

The genes are TRBV5-8 and TRBJ1-5, with D perhaps matching TRBD1 (6 bases). V lost 1 base, J lost 5 bases, and 13 bases lay in between. CDR3 length: 15 residues. Germline-derived CDR1 and CDR2 are SGHTS and YDEGEE. In nucleotides, the CDR3 is TGTGCCAGCAGCTTGCCACACAGGGAATATCAGCCCCAGCATTTT. This codes for CASSLPHREYQPQHF. The variable domain in full, completed from reference TRBV5-8 and TRBJ1-5, reads EAGVTQSPTHLIKTRGQQATLRCSPISGHTSVYWYQQALGLGLQFLLWYDEGEERNRGNFPPRFSGRQFPNYSSELNVNALELEDSALYLCASSLPHREYQPQHFGDGTRLSIL.

In DNA, the CDR3 is TGCAGCGTTGTAGGGGACAGGGGCACCTACGAGCAGTACTTC. Translation gives CSVVGDRGTYEQYF. V and J are TRBV29-1 and TRBJ2-7; 10 nucleotides align to TRBD1. The V segment lost 4 bases and the J segment 2 bases; nucleotides outside the gene matches: 5. The CDR3 has 14 residues. The V gene's germline CDR1 is SQVTM and CDR2 ANQGSEA.

The V and J genes are TRBV5-1 and TRBJ2-1; 7 bases agree with TRBD2. V shed 4 bases and J 9 bases; nucleotides not matched to a gene: 16. The CDR3 totals 16 residues. Germline lookup yields CDR1 SGHRS and CDR2 YFSETQ. CDR3: CASSVTTSLLLSEQFF. The DNA for the CDR3 is TGCGCCAGCAGCGTCACGACTAGCCTTCTACTGAGTGAGCAGTTCTTC. The complete variable domain, with remaining parts taken from reference TRBV5-1 and TRBJ2-1, reads KAGVTQTPRYLIKTRGQQVTLSCSPISGHRSVSWYQQTPGQGLQFLFEYFSETQRNKGNFPGRFSGRQFSNSRSEMNVSTLELGDSALYLCASSVTTSLLLSEQFFGPGTRLTVL.

The gene calls are TRBV14 and TRBJ2-5; 10 positions match TRBD2. The V gene's germline CDR1 is SGHDN and CDR2 FVKESK. V lost 4 bases and J lost 4; bases outside the gene matches: 9. CDR3 length: 16 amino acids. The CDR3 sequence is CASSLQTSGWSETQYF. The CDR3 coding sequence is TGTGCCAGCAGCCTCCAGACTAGCGGGTGGTCAGAGACCCAGTACTTC. Full variable domain (missing parts from reference TRBV14 and TRBJ2-5): EAGVTQFPSHSVIEKGQTVTLRCDPISGHDNLYWYRRVMGKEIKFLLHFVKESKQDESGMPNNRFLAERTGGTYSTLKVQPAELEDSGVYFCASSLQTSGWSETQYFGPGTRLLVL.

V usage is TRBV4-1 and J usage is TRBJ2-6, with D uncertain. The V gene's germline CDR1 is MGHRA and CDR2 YSYEKL. V gave up 6 bases and J gave up 4 bases, with 10 bases separating them. The CDR3 is 14 amino acids. CDR3 sequence (DNA): TGCGCCAGCAGTCAATTTGGCGGGGCCAACGTCCTGACTTTC. This codes for CASSQFGGANVLTF.

This clone showed up just a few times. The genes are TRBV27 and TRBJ2-1; D is ambiguous. V was cut by 5 bases and J by 2 bases, with 13 bases left in between. CDR3 size: 15 residues. The V gene's germline CDR1 is MNHEY and CDR2 SMNVEV (reference sequence). For the CDR3, the DNA is TGTGCCAGCAGTCCCTTCCAGGCCGCCTACAATGAGCAGTTCTTC. Its translation is CASSPFQAAYNEQFF.

This clone has only one observation. Germline and junction disagree at one end, which may indicate a read error. Additional DNA sequences in this sample encode the identical CDR3. The rearrangement links TRBV11-2 to TRBJ1-6; 7 bases line up with TRBD1. CDR1 and CDR2 from the germline V gene are SGHAT and FQNNGV. The CDR3 covers 17 residues. The CDR3 sequence is CASSSFTGATYNSPLHF. The CDR3 DNA reads as TGTGCCAGCAGCTCATTTACAGGGGCGACCTATAATTCCCCCCTCCACTTT.

CDR3 residues: CATEKSSYNEQFF. The CDR3 DNA sequence: TGTGCCACCGAGAAAAGCTCCTACAATGAGCAGTTCTTC. The genes are TRBV7-9 and TRBJ2-1; no firm D call. Germline V gene data show CDR1 as SEHNR and CDR2 as FQNEAQ (reference sequence). This CDR3 is built from 13 residues. With 10 bases removed from V and 0 bases from J, the gap between germline ends came to 10 bases.

The chain has TRBV18 and TRBJ2-7, with 9 bases matching TRBD1. The germline CDR1 and CDR2 sequences are KGHSH and LQKENI. V gave up 5 bases and J gave up 3 bases; unmatched junction bases: 2. The CDR3 extends over 13 amino acids. CDR3 loop: CASSLTGGYEQYF. The CDR3 DNA follows: TGTGCCAGCTCATTGACAGGGGGCTACGAGCAGTACTTC.

The chain couples TRBV18 to TRBJ1-5; possible D gene TRBD1, 5 bases. The CDR3 extends over 15 amino acids. V lost 3 bases and J lost 6, with 15 bases in between. Germline V gene sequence: CDR1 KGHSH, CDR2 LQKENI. The CDR3 nucleotides read TGTGCCAGCTCACCCTACCGGGGGGTGGTTCAGCCCCAGCATTTT. It codes for CASSPYRGVVQPQHF. Together with reference TRBV18 and TRBJ1-5, the CDR3 gives the full variable domain: NAGVMQNPRHLVRRRGQEARLRCSPMKGHSHVYWYRQLPEEGLKFMVYLQKENIIDESGMPKERFSAEFPKEGPSILRIQQVVRGDSAAYFCASSPYRGVVQPQHFGDGTRLSIL.

The chain links TRBV6-5 to TRBJ2-7; D not certain. Trimming stripped 10 bases from V and 2 bases from J, with 12 bases between. There are 12 residues in the CDR3. The V gene's germline CDR1 is MNHEY and CDR2 SVGAGI. CDR3 DNA sequence: TGTGCCATCCGAGGTAAAGCCTACGAGCAGTACTTC. Its translation: CAIRGKAYEQYF.

The V gene is TRBV6-6, the J gene TRBJ1-5; no definite D call. Trimming removed 7 bases from V and 2 bases from J, with 9 bases in between. CDR1 is MNHNY, CDR2 SVGAGI, per germline (reference sequence). CDR3 size: 13 residues. CDR3 DNA sequence: TGTGCCAGCACTCGGCGGGGCAATCAGCCCCAGCATTTT. As protein: CASTRRGNQPQHF.

V and J are TRBV7-2 and TRBJ2-7; TRBD2 matches 11 bases. The junction had 11 bases not matched to a gene; V was cut back by 5 bases and J by 2 bases. This CDR3 is 17 amino acids long. Germline CDR1 is SGHTA and CDR2 is FQGNSA. This CDR3 reads CASSLTPTSGAPYEQYF. CDR3 DNA sequence: TGTGCCAGCAGCCTAACCCCGACTAGCGGGGCCCCCTACGAGCAGTACTTC.

This chain connects TRBV7-2 to TRBJ1-1; 8 bases are a match to TRBD1. J lost 1 base, V lost 0 bases, and 10 bases had no gene match. Germline assignment: CDR1 SGHTA and CDR2 FQGNSA. The CDR3 sequence is 18 residues long. As DNA, the CDR3 is TGTGCCAGCAGCTTAGCCTTGTCGATGACAGGGGAGAACACTGAAGCTTTCTTT. The encoded protein is CASSLALSMTGENTEAFF.

The rearrangement links TRBV2 to TRBJ2-5, with D perhaps TRBD1 (5 bases). CDR1 and CDR2 (germline): SNHLY, FYNNEI. Trimming cost V 2 bases and J 4 bases, with 5 bases left between them. The CDR3 has 12 amino acids. CDR3 in DNA: TGTGCCAGCAGTGAACAGGGAGAGACCCAGTACTTC. This codes for CASSEQGETQYF.

The genes are TRBV5-1 and TRBJ2-2, with 9 bases aligning to TRBD1. The V segment lost 9 bases and the J segment 4 bases; nucleotides outside the gene matches: 4. Germline loops: CDR1 SGHRS, CDR2 YFSETQ. This CDR3 has 13 amino acids. CDR3 sequence: CATEDRGTGELFF. CDR3 bases: TGCGCCACAGAGGACAGGGGCACCGGGGAGCTGTTTTTT. Filled out from reference TRBV5-1 and TRBJ2-2, the complete variable domain reads KAGVTQTPRYLIKTRGQQVTLSCSPISGHRSVSWYQQTPGQGLQFLFEYFSETQRNKGNFPGRFSGRQFSNSRSEMNVSTLELGDSALYLCATEDRGTGELFFGEGSRLTVL.

The rearrangement uses TRBV13 and TRBJ1-1; D remains unclear. Germline V gene data show CDR1 as PRHDT and CDR2 as FYEKMQ (reference sequence). V lost 1 base to trimming and J lost 5 bases, with 11 bases between them. CDR3 size: 14 residues. The CDR3 here is CASSLVAGGTEAFF. The CDR3 nucleotides read TGTGCCAGCAGCTTAGTGGCGGGAGGTACTGAAGCTTTCTTT.

The rearrangement uses TRBV4-2 and TRBJ2-1; D remains unclear. V was pared by 1 base and J by 7 bases, with 20 bases between. CDR1 and CDR2 (germline): LGHNA, YNFKEQ. The CDR3 is made up of 17 amino acids. Written as DNA, the CDR3 is TGTGCCAGCAGCCAAGTTGTTGAGTCTTTCCCCTCGAATGAGCAGTTCTTC. Translating it yields CASSQVVESFPSNEQFF.